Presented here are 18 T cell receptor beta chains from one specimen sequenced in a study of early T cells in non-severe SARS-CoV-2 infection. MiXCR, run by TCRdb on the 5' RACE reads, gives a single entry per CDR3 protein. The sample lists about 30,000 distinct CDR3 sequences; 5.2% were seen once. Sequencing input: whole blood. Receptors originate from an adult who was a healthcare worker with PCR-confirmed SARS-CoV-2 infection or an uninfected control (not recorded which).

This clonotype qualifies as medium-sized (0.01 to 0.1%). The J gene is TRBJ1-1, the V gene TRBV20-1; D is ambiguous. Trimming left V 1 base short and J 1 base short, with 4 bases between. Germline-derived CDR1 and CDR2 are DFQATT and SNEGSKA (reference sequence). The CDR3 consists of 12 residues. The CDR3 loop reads CSARAWNTEAFF. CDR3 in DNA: TGCAGTGCTAGAGCGTGGAACACTGAAGCTTTCTTT.

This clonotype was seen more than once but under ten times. The CDR3 region is CASSAGAGANVLTF. The CDR3 coding sequence is TGTGCCAGCAGTGCGGGCGCTGGGGCCAACGTCCTGACTTTC. The genes are TRBV6-1 and TRBJ2-6; no definite D call. Germline V gene lookup returns CDR1 MNHNS and CDR2 SASEGT. This CDR3 spans 14 amino acids. Trimming cost V 4 bases and J 2 bases, with 6 bases left between them.

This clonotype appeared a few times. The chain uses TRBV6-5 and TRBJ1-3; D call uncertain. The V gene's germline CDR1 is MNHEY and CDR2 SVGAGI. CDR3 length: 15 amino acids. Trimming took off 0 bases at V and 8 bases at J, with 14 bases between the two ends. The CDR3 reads CASSYSGQAPDTIYF. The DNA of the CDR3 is TGTGCCAGCAGTTACTCCGGCCAGGCGCCAGACACCATATATTTT.

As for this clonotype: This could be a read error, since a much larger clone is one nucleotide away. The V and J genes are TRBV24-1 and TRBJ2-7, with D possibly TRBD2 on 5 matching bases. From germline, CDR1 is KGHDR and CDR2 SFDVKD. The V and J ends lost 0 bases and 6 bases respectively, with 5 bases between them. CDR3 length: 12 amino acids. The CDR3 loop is CATSDLRGEQYF. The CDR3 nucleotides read TGTGCCACCAGTGATTTGCGGGGCGAGCAGTACTTC.

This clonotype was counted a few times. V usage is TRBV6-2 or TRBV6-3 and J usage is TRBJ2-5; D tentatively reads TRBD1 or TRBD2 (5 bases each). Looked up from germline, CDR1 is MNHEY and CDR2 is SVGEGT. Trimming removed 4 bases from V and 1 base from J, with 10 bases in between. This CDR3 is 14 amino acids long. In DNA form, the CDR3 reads TGTGCCAGCAGTTTTGGGGGAACCCAAGAGACCCAGTACTTC. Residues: CASSFGGTQETQYF.

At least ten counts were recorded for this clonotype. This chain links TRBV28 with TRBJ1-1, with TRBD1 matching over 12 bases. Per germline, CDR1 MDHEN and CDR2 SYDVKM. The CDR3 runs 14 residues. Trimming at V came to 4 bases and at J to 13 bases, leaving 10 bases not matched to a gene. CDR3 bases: TGTGCCAGCAGTTCACCCCCGGGACAGGGGGCGGTTTTCTTT. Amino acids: CASSSPPGQGAVFF.

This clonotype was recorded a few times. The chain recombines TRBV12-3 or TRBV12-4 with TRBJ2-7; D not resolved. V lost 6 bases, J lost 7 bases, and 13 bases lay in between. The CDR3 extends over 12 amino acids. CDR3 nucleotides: TGTGCCAGCAGCCCCTTCCCTGGAGAGCAGTACTTC. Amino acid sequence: CASSPFPGEQYF.

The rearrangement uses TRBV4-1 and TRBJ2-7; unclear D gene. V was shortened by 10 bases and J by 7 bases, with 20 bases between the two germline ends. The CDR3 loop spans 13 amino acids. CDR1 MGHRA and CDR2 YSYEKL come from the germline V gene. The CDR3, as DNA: TGCGCCACGAGCCAAGATACTTATGGGGAGCAGTACTTC. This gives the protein CATSQDTYGEQYF.

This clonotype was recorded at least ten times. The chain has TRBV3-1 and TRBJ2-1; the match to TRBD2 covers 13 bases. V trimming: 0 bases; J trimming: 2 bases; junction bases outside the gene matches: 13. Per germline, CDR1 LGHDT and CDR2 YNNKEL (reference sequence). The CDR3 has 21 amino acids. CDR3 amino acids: CASSQEEIWTSGSLTYNEQFF. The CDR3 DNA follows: TGTGCCAGCAGCCAAGAGGAAATTTGGACTAGCGGGAGCTTGACCTACAATGAGCAGTTCTTC.

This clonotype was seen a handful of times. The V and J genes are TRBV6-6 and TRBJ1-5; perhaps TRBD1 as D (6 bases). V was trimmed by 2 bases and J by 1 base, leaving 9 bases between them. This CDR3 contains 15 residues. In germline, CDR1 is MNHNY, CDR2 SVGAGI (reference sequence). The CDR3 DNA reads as TGTGCCAGCAGTTACGTCGGACAGAGCAATCAGCCCCAGCATTTT. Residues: CASSYVGQSNQPQHF.

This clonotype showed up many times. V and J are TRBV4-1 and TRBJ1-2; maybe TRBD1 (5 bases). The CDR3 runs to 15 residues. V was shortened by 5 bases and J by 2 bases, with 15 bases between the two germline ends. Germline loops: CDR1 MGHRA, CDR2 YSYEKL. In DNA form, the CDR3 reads TGCGCCAGCAGCGTCCCCGGACATGTCAACTATGGCTACACCTTC. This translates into CASSVPGHVNYGYTF.

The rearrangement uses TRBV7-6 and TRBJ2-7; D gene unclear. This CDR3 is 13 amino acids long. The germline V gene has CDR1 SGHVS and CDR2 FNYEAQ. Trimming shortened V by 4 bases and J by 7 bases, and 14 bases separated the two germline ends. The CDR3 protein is CASSSTAPGEQYF. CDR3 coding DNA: TGTGCCAGCAGCTCCACGGCTCCTGGGGAGCAGTACTTC.

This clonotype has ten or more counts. The CDR3 is CASSLGTGNEQFF. In DNA form, the CDR3 reads TGCGCCAGCAGCTTGGGGACAGGGAATGAGCAGTTCTTC. The V gene is TRBV5-1, the J gene TRBJ2-1, with TRBD1 identical over 8 bases. J lost 7 bases, V lost 0 bases, and 0 bases had no gene match. There are 13 residues in the CDR3. From germline, CDR1 is SGHRS and CDR2 YFSETQ.

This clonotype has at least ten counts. In DNA, the CDR3 is TGTGCCAGCAGCTCTGCGGGCCTCGTAGCTTTCTTT. It codes for CASSSAGLVAFF. V is TRBV11-3 and J is TRBJ1-1; D ambiguous. V was trimmed by 4 bases and J by 10 bases, leaving 13 bases between them. The CDR3 is 12 amino acids. Germline loops: CDR1 SGHNT, CDR2 YENEEA.

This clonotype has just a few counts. This CDR3 is CSAPDSASGRISYEQYF. CDR3 bases: TGCAGTGCTCCAGATTCGGCTAGCGGGAGAATCTCCTACGAGCAGTACTTC. The chain employs TRBV20-1 and TRBJ2-7; 10 bases align to TRBD2. The CDR3 sequence is 17 residues long. Germline V gives CDR1 DFQATT, CDR2 SNEGSKA (reference sequence). Unmatched junction bases numbered 13, after V lost 5 bases and J lost 0 bases.

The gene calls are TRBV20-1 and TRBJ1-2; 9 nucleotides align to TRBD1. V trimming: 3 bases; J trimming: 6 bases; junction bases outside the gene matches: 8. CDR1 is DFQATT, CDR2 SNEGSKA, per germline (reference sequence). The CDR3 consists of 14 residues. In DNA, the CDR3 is TGCAGTGCTAGTATCGGGACAGGGATTGATGGCTACACCTTC. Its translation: CSASIGTGIDGYTF.

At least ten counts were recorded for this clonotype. The CDR3 loop reads CSGGLGGSEAFF. The CDR3 nucleotides are TGCAGTGGAGGGTTGGGGGGCAGTGAAGCTTTCTTT. J is TRBJ1-1 and V is TRBV20-1; D might be TRBD1 (6 bases). CDR1 and CDR2 from the germline V gene are DFQATT and SNEGSKA (reference sequence). This CDR3 contains 12 residues. Trimming took 7 bases from V and 7 from J, leaving 16 bases between them.

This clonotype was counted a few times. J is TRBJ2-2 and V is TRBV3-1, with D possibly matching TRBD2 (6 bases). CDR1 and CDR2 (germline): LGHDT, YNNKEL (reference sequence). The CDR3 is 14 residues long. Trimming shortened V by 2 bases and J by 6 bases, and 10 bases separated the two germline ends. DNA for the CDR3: TGTGCCAGCAGCCAATCGGAGGGCGCCGGGGAGCTGTTTTTT. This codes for CASSQSEGAGELFF.